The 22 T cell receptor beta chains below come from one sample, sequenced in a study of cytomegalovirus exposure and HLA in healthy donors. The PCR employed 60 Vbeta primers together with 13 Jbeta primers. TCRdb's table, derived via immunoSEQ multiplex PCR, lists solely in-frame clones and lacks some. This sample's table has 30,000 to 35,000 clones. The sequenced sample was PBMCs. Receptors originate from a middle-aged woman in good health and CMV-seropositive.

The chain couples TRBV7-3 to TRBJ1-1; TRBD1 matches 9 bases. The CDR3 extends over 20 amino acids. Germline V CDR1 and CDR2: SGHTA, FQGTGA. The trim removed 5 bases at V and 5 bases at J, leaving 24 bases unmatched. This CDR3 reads CASSRLAYGYLQGAETEAFF. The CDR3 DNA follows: TGTGCCAGCAGCCGCCTCGCCTATGGCTACCTACAGGGGGCAGAAACTGAAGCTTTCTTT.

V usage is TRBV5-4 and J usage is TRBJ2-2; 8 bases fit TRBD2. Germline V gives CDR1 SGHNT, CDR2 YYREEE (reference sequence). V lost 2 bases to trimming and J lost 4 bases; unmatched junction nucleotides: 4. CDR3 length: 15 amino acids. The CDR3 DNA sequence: TGTGCCAGCAGCTTTGGTAGCGGGATCACCGGGGAGCTGTTTTTT. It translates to CASSFGSGITGELFF.

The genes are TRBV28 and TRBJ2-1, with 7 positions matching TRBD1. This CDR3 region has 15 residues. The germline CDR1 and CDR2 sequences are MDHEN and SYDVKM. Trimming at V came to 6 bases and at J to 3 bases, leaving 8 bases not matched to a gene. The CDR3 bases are TGTGCCAGCAGAGAAACAGGGGCCCGCTACAATGAGCAGTTCTTC. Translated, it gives CASRETGARYNEQFF. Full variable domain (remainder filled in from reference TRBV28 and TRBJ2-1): DVKVTQSSRYLVKRTGEKVFLECVQDMDHENMFWYRQDPGLGLRLIYFSYDVKMKEKGDIPEGYSVSREKKERFSLILESASTNQTSMYLCASRETGARYNEQFFGPGTRLTVL.

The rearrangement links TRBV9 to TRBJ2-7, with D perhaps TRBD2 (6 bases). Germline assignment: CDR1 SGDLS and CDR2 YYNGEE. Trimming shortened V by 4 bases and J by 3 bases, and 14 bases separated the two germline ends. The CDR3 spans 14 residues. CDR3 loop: CASSLRGGGYEQYF. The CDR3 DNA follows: TGTGCCAGCAGCCTCCGGGGAGGTGGCTACGAGCAGTACTTC.

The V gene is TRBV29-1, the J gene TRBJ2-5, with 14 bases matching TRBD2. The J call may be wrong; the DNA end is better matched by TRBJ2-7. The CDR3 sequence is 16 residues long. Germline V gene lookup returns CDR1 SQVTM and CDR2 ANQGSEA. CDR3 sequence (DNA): TGCAGCGTCGCCGGGACTAGCGGGAGACGAAGGTACGAGCAGTACTTC. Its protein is CSVAGTSGRRRYEQYF.

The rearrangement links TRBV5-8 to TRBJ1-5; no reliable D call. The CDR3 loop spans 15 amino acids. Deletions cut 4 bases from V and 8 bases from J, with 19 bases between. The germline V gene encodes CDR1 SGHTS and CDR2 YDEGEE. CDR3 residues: CASSQLSGGQKPQHF. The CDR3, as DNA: TGTGCCAGCAGCCAGTTATCGGGAGGGCAAAAGCCCCAGCATTTT.

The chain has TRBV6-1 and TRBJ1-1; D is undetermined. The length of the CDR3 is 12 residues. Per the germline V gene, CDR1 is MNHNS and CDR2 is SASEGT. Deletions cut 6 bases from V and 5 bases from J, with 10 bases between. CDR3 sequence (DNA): TGTGCCAGCAGGAGAGGGTGGACTGAAGCTTTCTTT. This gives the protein CASRRGWTEAFF.

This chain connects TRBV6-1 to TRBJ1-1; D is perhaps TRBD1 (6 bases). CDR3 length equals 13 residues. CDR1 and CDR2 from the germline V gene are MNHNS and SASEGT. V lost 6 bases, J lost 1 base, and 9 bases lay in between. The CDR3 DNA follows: TGTGCCAGCAGCGCGGACAGGAACACTGAAGCTTTCTTT. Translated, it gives CASSADRNTEAFF.

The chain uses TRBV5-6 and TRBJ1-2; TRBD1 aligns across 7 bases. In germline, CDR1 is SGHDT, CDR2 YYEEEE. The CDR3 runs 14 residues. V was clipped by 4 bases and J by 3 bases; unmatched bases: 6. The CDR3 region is CASSVRTGYYGYTF. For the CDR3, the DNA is TGTGCCAGCAGCGTTCGGACAGGCTACTATGGCTACACCTTC.

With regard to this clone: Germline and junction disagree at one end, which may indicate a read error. The CDR3 region has the DNA TGTGCCGGGAGTGTAGATGGACTAGCGGTGAATGAGCAGTTCTTC. Residues: CAGSVDGLAVNEQFF. The J gene is TRBJ2-1, the V gene TRBV30; TRBD2 matches at 10 bases. Germline V gene lookup returns CDR1 GTSNPN and CDR2 SVGIG (reference sequence). The CDR3 extends over 15 amino acids.

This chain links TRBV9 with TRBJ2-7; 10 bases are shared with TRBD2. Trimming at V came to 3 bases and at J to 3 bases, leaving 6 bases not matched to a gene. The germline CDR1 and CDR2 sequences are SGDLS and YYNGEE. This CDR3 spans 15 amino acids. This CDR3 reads CASSALAGELYEQYF. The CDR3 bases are TGTGCCAGCAGCGCCCTAGCGGGAGAGCTCTACGAGCAGTACTTC.

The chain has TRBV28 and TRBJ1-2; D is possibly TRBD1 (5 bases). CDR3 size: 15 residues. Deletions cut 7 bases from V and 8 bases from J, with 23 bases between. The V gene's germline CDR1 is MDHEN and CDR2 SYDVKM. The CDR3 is CASNLSGRAGRGYTF. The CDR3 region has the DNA TGTGCCAGCAATCTCTCGGGCAGGGCTGGGAGGGGCTACACCTTC.

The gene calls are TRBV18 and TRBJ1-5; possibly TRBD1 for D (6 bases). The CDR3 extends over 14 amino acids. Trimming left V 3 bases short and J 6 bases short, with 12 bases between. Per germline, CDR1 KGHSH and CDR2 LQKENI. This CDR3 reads CASSPERGGQPQHF. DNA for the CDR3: TGTGCCAGCTCACCGGAGAGGGGGGGTCAGCCCCAGCATTTT.

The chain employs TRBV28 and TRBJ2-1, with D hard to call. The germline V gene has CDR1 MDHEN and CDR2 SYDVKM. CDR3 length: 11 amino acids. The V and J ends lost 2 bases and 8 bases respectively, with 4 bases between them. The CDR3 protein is CASSLSYEQFF. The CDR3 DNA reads TGTGCCAGCAGTTTAAGCTATGAGCAGTTCTTC.

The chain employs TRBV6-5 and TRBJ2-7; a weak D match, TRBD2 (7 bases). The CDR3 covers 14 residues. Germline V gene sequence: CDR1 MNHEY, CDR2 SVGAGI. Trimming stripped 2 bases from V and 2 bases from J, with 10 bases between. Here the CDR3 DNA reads TGTGCCAGCAGTTACCAGGGGACTACCTACGAGCAGTACTTC. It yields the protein CASSYQGTTYEQYF.

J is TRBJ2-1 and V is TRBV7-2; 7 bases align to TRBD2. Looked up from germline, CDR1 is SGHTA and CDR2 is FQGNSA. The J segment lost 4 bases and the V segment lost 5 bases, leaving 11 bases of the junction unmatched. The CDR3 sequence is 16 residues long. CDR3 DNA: TGTGCCAGCAGCGCCGCGGGAGCATTTCGGTACAATGAGCAGTTCTTC. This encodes CASSAAGAFRYNEQFF.

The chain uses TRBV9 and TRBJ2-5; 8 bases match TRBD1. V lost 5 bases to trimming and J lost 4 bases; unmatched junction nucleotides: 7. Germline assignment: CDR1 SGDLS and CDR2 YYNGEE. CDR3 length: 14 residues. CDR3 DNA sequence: TGTGCCAGCAGTGGAGGACAGGGCCGAGAGACCCAGTACTTC. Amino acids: CASSGGQGRETQYF.

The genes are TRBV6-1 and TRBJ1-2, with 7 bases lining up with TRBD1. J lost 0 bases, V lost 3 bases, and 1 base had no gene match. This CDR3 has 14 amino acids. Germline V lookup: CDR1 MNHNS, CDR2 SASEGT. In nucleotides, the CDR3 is TGTGCCAGCAGTGAGCAGGGGGCTAACTATGGCTACACCTTC. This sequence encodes CASSEQGANYGYTF.

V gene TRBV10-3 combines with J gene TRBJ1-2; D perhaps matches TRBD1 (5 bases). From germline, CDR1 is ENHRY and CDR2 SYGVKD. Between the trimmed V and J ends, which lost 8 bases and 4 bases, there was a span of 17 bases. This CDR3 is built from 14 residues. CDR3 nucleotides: TGTGCCATCGCCGCGGGGGGAATGGGCTATGGCTACACCTTC. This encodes CAIAAGGMGYGYTF.

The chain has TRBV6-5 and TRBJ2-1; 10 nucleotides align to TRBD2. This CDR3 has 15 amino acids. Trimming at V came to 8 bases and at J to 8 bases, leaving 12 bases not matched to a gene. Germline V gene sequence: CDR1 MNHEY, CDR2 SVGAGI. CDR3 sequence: CASAWRLAGVDEQFF. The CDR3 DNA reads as TGTGCCAGCGCCTGGCGGCTAGCGGGAGTCGATGAGCAGTTCTTC.

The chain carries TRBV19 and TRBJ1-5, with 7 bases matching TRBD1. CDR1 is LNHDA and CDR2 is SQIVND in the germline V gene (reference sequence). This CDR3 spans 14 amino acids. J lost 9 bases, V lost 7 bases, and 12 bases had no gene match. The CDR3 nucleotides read TGTGCCAGTAACCCCGGACAGGCAATCAGGCCCCAGCATTTT. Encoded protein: CASNPGQAIRPQHF.

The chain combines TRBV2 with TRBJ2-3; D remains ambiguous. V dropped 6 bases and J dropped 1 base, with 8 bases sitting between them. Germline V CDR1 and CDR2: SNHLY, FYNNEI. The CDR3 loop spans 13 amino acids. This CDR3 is CASSGLGTDTQYF. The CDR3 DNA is TGTGCCAGCAGCGGGTTGGGCACAGATACGCAGTATTTT.